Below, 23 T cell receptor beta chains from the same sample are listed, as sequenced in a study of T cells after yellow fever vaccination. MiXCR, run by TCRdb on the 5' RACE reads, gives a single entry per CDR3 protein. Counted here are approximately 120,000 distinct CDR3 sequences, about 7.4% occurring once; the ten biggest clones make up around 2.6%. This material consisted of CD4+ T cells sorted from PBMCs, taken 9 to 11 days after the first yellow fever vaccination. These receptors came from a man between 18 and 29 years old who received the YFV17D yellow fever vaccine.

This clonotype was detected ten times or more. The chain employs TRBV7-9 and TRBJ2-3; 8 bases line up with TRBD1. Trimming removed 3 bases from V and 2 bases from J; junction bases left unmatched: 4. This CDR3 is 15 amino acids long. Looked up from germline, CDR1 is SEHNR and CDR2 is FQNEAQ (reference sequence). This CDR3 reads CASSFRQGTTDTQYF. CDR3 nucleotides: TGTGCCAGCAGCTTCCGACAGGGGACCACAGATACGCAGTATTTT. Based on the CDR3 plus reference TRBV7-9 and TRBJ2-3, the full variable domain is DTGVSQNPRHKITKRGQNVTFRCDPISEHNRLYWYRQTLGQGPEFLTYFQNEAQLEKSRLLSDRFSAERPKGSFSTLEIQRTEQGDSAMYLCASSFRQGTTDTQYFGPGTRLTVL.

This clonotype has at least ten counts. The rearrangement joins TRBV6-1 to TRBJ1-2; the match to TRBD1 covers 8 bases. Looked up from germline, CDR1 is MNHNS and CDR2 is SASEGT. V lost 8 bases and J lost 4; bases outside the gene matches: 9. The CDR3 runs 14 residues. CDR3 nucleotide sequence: TGTGCCAGCCACGTGGGGACAGGCCCCTATGGCTACACCTTC. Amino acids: CASHVGTGPYGYTF.

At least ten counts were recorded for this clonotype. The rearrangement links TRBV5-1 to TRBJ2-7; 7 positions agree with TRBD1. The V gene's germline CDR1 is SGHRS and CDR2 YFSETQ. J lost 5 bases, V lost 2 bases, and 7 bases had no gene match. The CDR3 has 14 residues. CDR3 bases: TGCGCCAGCAGCTTTGTAGGGGGCGGCGACGAGCAGTACTTC. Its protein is CASSFVGGGDEQYF.

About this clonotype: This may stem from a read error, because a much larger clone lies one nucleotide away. Here the CDR3 reads CASSPDGGRTQPQHF. The CDR3 nucleotides read TGTGCCAGCAGCCCAGATGGCGGGAGGACTCAGCCCCAGCATTTT. The V and J genes are TRBV7-9 and TRBJ1-5; D call uncertain. Trimming removed 5 bases at V and 6 bases at J, with 17 bases between. Germline lookup yields CDR1 SEHNR and CDR2 FQNEAQ (reference sequence). The CDR3 loop spans 15 amino acids. The variable domain in full, with the rest retrieved from reference TRBV7-9 and TRBJ1-5, is DTGVSQNPRHKITKRGQNVTFRCDPISEHNRLYWYRQTLGQGPEFLTYFQNEAQLEKSRLLSDRFSAERPKGSFSTLEIQRTEQGDSAMYLCASSPDGGRTQPQHFGDGTRLSIL.

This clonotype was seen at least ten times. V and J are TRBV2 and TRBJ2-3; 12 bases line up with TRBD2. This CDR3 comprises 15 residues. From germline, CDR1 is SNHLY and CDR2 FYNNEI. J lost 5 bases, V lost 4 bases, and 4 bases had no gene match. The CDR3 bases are TGTGCCAGCAGTGGACTAGCGGGGGTTCAAGATACGCAGTATTTT. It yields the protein CASSGLAGVQDTQYF.

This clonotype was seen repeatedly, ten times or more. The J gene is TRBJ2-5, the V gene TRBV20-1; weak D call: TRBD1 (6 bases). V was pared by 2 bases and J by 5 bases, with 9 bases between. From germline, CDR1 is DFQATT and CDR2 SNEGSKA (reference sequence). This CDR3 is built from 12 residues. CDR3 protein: CSARQGSETQYF. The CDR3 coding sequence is TGCAGTGCTAGACAGGGGTCGGAGACCCAGTACTTC.

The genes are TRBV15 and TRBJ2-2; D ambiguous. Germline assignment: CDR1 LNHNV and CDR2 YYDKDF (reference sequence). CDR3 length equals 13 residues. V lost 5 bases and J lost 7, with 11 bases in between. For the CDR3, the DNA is TGTGCCACCAGCCAGGCCCATAGCGGGGAGCTGTTTTTT. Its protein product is CATSQAHSGELFF.

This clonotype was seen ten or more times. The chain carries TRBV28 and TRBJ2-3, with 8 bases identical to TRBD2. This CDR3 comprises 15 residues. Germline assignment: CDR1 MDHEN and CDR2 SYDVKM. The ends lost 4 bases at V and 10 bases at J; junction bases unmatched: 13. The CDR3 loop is CASSSLAGPGTAQYF. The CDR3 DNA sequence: TGTGCCAGCAGTTCTTTAGCGGGGCCTGGCACTGCGCAGTATTTT.

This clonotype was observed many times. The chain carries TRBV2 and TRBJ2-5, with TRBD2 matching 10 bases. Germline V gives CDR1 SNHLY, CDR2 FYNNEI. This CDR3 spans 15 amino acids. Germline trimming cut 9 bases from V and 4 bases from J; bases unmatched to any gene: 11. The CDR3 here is CASPSGGARAETQYF. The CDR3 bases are TGTGCCAGTCCCAGCGGGGGGGCCCGGGCAGAGACCCAGTACTTC.

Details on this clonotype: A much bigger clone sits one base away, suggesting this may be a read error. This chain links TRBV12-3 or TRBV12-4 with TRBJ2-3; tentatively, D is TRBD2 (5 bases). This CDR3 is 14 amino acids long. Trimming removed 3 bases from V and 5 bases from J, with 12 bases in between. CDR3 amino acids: CASSFNSRGDTQYF. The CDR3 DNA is TGTGCCAGCAGTTTTAATAGCCGGGGAGATACGCAGTATTTT.

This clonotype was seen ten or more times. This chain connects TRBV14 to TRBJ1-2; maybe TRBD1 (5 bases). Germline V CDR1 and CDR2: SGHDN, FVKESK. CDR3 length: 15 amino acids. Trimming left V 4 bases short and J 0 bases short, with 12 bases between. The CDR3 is CASSLHTGSNYGYTF. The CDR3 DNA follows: TGTGCCAGCAGCCTACATACAGGTTCTAACTATGGCTACACCTTC.

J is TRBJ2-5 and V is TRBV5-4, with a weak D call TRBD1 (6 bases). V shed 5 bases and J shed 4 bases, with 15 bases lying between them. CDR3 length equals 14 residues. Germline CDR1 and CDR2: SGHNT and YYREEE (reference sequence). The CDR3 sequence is CASSFPGQRETQYF. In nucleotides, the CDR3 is TGTGCCAGCAGTTTTCCGGGACAACGAGAGACCCAGTACTTC.

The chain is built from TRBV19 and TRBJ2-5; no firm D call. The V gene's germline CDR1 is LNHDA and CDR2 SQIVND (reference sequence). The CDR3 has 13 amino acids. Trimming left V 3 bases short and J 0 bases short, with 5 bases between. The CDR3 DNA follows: TGTGCCAGTAGTATCGGCGACCAAGAGACCCAGTACTTC. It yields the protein CASSIGDQETQYF.

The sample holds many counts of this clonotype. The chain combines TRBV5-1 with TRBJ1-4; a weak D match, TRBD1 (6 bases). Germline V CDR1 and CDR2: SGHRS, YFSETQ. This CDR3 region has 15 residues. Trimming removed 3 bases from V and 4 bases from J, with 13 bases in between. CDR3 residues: CASSSGQTSNEKLFF. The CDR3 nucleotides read TGCGCCAGCAGCTCAGGACAGACGAGTAATGAAAAACTGTTTTTT.

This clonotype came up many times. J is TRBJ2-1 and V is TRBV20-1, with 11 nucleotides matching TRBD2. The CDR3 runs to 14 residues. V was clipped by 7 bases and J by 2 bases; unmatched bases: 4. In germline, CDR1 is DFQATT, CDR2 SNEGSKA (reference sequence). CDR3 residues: CSVLSGGAYNEQFF. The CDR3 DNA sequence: TGCAGTGTTCTTAGCGGGGGGGCCTACAATGAGCAGTTCTTC.

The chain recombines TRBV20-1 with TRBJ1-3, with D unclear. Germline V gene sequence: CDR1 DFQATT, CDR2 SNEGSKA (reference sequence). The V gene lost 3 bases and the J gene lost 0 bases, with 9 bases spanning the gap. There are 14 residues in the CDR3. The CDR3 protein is CSARRFDSGNTIYF. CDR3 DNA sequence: TGCAGTGCTAGGAGGTTTGACTCTGGAAACACCATATATTTT.

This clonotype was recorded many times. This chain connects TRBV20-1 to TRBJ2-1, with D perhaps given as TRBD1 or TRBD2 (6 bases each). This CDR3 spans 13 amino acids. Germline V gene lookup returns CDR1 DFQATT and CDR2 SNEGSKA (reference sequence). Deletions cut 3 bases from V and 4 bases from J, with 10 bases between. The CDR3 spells CSASGGHYNEQFF. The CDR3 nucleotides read TGCAGTGCTAGCGGGGGCCATTACAATGAGCAGTTCTTC.

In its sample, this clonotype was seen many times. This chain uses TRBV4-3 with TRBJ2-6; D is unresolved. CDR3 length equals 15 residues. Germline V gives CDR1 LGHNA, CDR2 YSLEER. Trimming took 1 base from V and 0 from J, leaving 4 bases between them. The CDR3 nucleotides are TGCGCCAGCAGCCAAGTCCGCTCTGGGGCCAACGTCCTGACTTTC. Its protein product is CASSQVRSGANVLTF.

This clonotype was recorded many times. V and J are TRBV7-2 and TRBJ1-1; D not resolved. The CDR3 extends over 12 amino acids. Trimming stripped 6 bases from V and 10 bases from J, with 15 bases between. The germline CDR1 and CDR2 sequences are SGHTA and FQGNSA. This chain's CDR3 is CASSPWRIGAFF. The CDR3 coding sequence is TGTGCCAGCAGTCCCTGGCGGATTGGAGCTTTCTTT.

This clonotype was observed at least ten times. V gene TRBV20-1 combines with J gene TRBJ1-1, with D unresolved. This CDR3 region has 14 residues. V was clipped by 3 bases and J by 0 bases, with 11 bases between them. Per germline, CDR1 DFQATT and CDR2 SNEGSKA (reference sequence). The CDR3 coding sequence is TGCAGTGCTAGTCCCGGCTACATGAACACTGAAGCTTTCTTT. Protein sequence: CSASPGYMNTEAFF.

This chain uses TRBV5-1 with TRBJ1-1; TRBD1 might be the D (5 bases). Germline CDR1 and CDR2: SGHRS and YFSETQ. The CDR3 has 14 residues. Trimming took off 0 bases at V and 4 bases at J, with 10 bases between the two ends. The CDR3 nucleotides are TGCGCCAGCAGCTTGGACACGGGGCGCACTGAAGCTTTCTTT. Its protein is CASSLDTGRTEAFF.

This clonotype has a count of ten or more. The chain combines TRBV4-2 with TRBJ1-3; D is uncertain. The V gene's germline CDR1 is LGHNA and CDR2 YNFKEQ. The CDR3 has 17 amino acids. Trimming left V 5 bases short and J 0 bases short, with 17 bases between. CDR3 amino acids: CASSARRWNNSGNTIYF. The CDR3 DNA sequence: TGTGCCAGCAGCGCCCGACGCTGGAATAACTCTGGAAACACCATATATTTT.

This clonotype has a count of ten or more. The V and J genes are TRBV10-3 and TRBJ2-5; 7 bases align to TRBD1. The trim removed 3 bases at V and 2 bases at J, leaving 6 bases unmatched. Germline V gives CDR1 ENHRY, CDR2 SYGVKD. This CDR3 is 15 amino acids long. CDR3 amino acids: CAISDPQTGQETQYF. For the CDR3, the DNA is TGTGCCATCAGTGACCCACAGACAGGGCAAGAGACCCAGTACTTC.